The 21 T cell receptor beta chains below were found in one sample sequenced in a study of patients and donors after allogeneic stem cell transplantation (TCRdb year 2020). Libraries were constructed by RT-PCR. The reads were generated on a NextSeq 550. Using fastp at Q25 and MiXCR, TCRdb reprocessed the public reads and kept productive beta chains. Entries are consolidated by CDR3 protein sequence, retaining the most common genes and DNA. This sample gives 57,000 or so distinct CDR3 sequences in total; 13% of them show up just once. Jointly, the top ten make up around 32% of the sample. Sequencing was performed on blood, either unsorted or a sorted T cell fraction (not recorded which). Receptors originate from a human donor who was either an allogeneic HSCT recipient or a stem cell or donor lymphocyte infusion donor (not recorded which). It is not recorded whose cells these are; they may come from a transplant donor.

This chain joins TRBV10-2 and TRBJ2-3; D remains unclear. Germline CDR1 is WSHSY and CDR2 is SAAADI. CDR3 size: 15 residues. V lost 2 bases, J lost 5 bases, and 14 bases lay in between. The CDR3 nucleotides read TGCGCCAGCAGTGAGCTGAGGTCTGGGAAAGATACGCAGTATTTT. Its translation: CASSELRSGKDTQYF.

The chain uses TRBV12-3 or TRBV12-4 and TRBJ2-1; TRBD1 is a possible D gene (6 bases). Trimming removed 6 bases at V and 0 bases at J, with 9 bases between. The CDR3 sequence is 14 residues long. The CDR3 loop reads CASSRTDSYNEQFF. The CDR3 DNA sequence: TGTGCCAGCAGCAGGACAGACTCCTACAATGAGCAGTTCTTC.

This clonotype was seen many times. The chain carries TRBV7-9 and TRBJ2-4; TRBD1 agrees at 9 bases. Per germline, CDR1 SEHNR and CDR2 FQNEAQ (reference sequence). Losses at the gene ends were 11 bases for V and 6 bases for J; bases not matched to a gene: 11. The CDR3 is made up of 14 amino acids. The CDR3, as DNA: TGTGCCGGAGCCCGGGACAGGGACGCAAACATTCAGTACTTC. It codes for CAGARDRDANIQYF.

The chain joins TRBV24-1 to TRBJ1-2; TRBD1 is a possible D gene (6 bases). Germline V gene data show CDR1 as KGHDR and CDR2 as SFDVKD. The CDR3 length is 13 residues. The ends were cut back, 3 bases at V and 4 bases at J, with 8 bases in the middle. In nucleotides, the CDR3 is TGTGCCACCAGTGATCAGACAGGCTATGGCTACACCTTC. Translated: CATSDQTGYGYTF.

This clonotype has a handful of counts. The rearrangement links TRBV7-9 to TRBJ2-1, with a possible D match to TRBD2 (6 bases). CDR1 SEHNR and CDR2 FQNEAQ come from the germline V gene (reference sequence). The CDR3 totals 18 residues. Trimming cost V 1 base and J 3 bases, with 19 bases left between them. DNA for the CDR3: TGTGCCAGCAGCTTAGAATGGGGGGAGAAACAGGTCTACAATGAGCAGTTCTTC. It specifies CASSLEWGEKQVYNEQFF.

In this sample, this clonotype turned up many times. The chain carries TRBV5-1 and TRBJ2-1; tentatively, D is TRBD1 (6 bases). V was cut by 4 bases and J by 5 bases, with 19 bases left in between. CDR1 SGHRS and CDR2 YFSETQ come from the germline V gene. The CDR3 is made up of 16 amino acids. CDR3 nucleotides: TGCGCCAGCAGCATCATTGAGGACAGACTTAACAATGAGCAGTTCTTC. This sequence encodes CASSIIEDRLNNEQFF.

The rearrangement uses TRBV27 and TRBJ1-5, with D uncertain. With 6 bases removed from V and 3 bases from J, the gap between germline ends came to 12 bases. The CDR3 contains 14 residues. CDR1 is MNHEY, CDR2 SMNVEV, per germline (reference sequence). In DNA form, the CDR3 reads TGTGCCAGCAGGAACGGACCCGACAATCAGCCCCAGCATTTT. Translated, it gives CASRNGPDNQPQHF.

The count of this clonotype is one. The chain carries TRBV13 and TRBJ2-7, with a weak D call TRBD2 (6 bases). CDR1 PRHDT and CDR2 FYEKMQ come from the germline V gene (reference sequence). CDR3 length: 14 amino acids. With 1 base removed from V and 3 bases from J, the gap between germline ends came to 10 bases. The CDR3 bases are TGTGCCAGCAGCTTAGTGGTTAGCGGCTACGAGCAGTACTTC. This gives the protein CASSLVVSGYEQYF.

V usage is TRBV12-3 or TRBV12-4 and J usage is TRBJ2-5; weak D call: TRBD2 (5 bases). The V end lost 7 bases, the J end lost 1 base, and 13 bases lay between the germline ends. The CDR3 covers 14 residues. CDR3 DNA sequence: TGTGCCAGCATGAGTGCAGGACTCCAAGAGACCCAGTACTTC. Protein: CASMSAGLQETQYF.

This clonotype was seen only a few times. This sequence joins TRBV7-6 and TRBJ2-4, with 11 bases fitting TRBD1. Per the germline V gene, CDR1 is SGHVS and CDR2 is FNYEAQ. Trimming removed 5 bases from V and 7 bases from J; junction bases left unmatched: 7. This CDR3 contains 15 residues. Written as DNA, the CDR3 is TGTGCCAGCAGCCCGGGGACAGGGGGGGAGAACATTCAGTACTTC. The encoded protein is CASSPGTGGENIQYF.

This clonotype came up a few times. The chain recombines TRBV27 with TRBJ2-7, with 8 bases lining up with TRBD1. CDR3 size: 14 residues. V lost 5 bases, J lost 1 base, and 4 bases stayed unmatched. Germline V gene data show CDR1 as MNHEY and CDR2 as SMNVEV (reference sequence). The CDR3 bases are TGTGCCAGCAGTCCTAGGGACAGGTCCTACGAGCAGTACTTC. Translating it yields CASSPRDRSYEQYF.

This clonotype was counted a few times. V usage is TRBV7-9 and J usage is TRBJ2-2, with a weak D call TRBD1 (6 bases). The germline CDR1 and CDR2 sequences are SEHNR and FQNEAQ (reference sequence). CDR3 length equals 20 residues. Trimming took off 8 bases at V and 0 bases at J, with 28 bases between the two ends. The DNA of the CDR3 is TGTGCCAGCTCTCACCCGGCGCGCAGGGGATTCAACGCGAACACCGGGGAGCTGTTTTTT. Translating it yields CASSHPARRGFNANTGELFF.

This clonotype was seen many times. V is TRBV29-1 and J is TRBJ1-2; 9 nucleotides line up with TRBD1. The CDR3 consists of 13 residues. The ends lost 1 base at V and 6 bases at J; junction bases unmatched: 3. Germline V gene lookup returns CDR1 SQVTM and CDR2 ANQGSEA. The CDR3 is CSVEGDRVDGYTF. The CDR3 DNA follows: TGCAGCGTTGAAGGGGACAGGGTGGATGGCTACACCTTC.

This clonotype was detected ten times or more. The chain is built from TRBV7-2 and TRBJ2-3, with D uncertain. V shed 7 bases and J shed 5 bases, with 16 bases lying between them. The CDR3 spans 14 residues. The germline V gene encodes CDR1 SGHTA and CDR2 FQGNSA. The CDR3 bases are TGTGCCAGCACCGGGCCCCCGGGTGGAGATACGCAGTATTTT. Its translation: CASTGPPGGDTQYF.

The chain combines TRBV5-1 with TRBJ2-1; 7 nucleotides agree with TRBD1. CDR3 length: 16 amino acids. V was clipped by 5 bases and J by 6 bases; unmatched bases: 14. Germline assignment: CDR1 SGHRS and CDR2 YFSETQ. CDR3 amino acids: CASRRTGQVSGNEQFF. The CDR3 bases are TGCGCCAGCAGGCGGACAGGACAGGTTTCAGGCAATGAGCAGTTCTTC.

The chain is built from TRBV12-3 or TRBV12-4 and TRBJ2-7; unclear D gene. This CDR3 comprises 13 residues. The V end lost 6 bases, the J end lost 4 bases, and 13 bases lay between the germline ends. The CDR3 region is CASRKPGPYEQYF. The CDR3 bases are TGTGCCAGCAGGAAACCGGGTCCTTACGAGCAGTACTTC.

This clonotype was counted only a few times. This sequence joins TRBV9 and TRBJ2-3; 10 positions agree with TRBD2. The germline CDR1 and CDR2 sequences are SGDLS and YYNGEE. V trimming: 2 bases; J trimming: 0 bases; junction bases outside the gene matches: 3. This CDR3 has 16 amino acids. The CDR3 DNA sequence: TGTGCCAGCAGCGTCGGGACTAGCGCTAGCACAGATACGCAGTATTTT. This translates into CASSVGTSASTDTQYF. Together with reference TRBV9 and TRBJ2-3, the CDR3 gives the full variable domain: DSGVTQTPKHLITATGQRVTLRCSPRSGDLSVYWYQQSLDQGLQFLIQYYNGEERAKGNILERFSAQQFPDLHSELNLSSLELGDSALYFCASSVGTSASTDTQYFGPGTRLTVL.

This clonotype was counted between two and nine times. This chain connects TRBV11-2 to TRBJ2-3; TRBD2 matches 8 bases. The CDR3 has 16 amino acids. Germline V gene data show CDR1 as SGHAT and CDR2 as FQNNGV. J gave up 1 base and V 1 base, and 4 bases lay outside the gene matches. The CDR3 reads CASSLGAGVGTDTQYF. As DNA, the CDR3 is TGTGCCAGCAGCTTAGGAGCGGGAGTGGGCACAGATACGCAGTATTTT. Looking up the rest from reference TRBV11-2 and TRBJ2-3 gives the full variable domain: EAGVAQSPRYKIIEKRQSVAFWCNPISGHATLYWYQQILGQGPKLLIQFQNNGVVDDSQLPKDRFSAERLKGVDSTLKIQPAKLEDSAVYLCASSLGAGVGTDTQYFGPGTRLTVL.

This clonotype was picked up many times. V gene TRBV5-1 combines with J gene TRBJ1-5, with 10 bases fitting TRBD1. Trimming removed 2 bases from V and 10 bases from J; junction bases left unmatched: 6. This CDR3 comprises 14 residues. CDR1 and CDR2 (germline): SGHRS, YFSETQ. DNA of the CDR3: TGCGCCAGCAGCTTCGGGACAGGGGTCGATCCCCAGCATTTT. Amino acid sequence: CASSFGTGVDPQHF.

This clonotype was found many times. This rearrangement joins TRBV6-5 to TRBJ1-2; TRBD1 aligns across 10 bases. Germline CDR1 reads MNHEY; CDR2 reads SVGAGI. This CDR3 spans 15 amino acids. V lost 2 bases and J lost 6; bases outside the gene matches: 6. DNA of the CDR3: TGTGCCAGCAGTTACGTTGGACAGGGGGAACATGGCTACACCTTC. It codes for CASSYVGQGEHGYTF.

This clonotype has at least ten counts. CDR3 coding DNA: TGCGCCAGCAGCCATCGTGTCAGGGCCGTGAATCAGCCCCAGCATTTT. Residues: CASSHRVRAVNQPQHF. The chain employs TRBV5-1 and TRBJ1-5, with D perhaps matching TRBD1 (5 bases). From germline, CDR1 is SGHRS and CDR2 YFSETQ. With 4 bases removed from V and 4 bases from J, the gap between germline ends came to 18 bases. The length of the CDR3 is 16 residues.